The 9 T cell receptor beta chains presented below share a single source sample, sequenced in a study of neoadjuvant nivolumab and ipilimumab in lung cancer. Clones were read by immunoSEQ multiplex PCR, and TCRdb kept only the in-frame ones, dropping some. The sample lists 30,000 or so clones, approximately 83% seen once, with 4% to 6% in the top ten. The sequences come from tumor tissue, collected after neoadjuvant nivolumab, alone or with ipilimumab, at or shortly before surgery. These receptors came from an adult with non-small cell lung cancer.

The V gene is TRBV11-2, the J gene TRBJ2-1, with TRBD2 matching over 8 bases. J lost 0 bases, V lost 5 bases, and 3 bases had no gene match. The germline V gene has CDR1 SGHAT and CDR2 FQNNGV. This CDR3 contains 15 residues. The CDR3: CASSLGGASYNEQFF. The CDR3 DNA reads TGTGCCAGCAGCCTCGGGGGGGCCTCCTACAATGAGCAGTTCTTC.

This CDR3 is CASSQNWGGNEKLFF. The CDR3 DNA follows: TGTGCCAGCAGTCAAAATTGGGGGGGTAATGAAAAACTGTTTTTT. V gene TRBV14 combines with J gene TRBJ1-4; weak D call: TRBD1 (5 bases). Germline CDR1 reads SGHDN; CDR2 reads FVKESK. The ends were cut back, 6 bases at V and 4 bases at J, with 15 bases in the middle. The CDR3 runs to 15 residues.

The chain joins TRBV18 to TRBJ2-6; 9 positions agree with TRBD1. There are 19 residues in the CDR3. From germline, CDR1 is KGHSH and CDR2 LQKENI. The J segment lost 0 bases and the V segment lost 6 bases, leaving 12 bases of the junction unmatched. CDR3 nucleotides: TGTGCCAGCTCTCCTTTTCCGGGACAGGGACCCTCTGGGGCCAACGTCCTGACTTTC. Protein: CASSPFPGQGPSGANVLTF.

The rearrangement links TRBV6-1 to TRBJ2-7; weak D call: TRBD2 (5 bases). CDR1 and CDR2 from the germline V gene are MNHNS and SASEGT. The CDR3 is 14 amino acids. The V gene lost 0 bases and the J gene lost 3 bases, with 9 bases spanning the gap. For the CDR3, the DNA is TGTGCCAGCAGTGAAGCTAGCGACATCTACGAGCAGTACTTC. Protein: CASSEASDIYEQYF.

J is TRBJ1-5 and V is TRBV19, with D hard to call. V lost 5 bases and J 4 bases, leaving 9 bases between the germline ends. The CDR3 extends over 13 amino acids. Looked up from germline, CDR1 is LNHDA and CDR2 is SQIVND (reference sequence). CDR3 DNA: TGTGCCAGTAGTTTCCAGGAGAATCAGCCCCAGCATTTT. Residues: CASSFQENQPQHF.

The rearrangement joins TRBV9 to TRBJ2-5; D gene unclear. Trimming removed 0 bases at V and 2 bases at J, with 11 bases between. The CDR3 runs to 15 residues. CDR1 is SGDLS, CDR2 YYNGEE, per germline. This CDR3 reads CASSVDPSTQETQYF. CDR3 nucleotide sequence: TGTGCCAGCAGCGTAGACCCCTCTACTCAAGAGACCCAGTACTTC.

The chain uses TRBV18 and TRBJ2-2; D is perhaps TRBD1 (6 bases). Trimming shortened V by 6 bases and J by 1 base, and 15 bases separated the two germline ends. CDR3 length: 16 residues. Germline CDR1 is KGHSH and CDR2 is LQKENI. CDR3 in amino acids: CASSPQLGGNTGELFF. The CDR3 DNA sequence: TGTGCCAGCTCCCCCCAGCTAGGGGGGAACACCGGGGAGCTGTTTTTT.

The chain uses TRBV2 and TRBJ2-6; D is ambiguous. The V and J ends lost 4 bases and 4 bases respectively, with 8 bases between them. The CDR3 runs to 14 residues. Germline CDR1 and CDR2: SNHLY and FYNNEI. The CDR3 loop reads CASSVRSGANVLTF. For the CDR3, the DNA is TGTGCCAGCAGTGTAAGATCCGGGGCCAACGTCCTGACTTTC. Full variable domain (outside the CDR3, taken from reference TRBV2 and TRBJ2-6): EPEVTQTPSHQVTQMGQEVILRCVPISNHLYFYWYRQILGQKVEFLVSFYNNEISEKSEIFDDQFSVERPDGSNFTLKIRSTKLEDSAMYFCASSVRSGANVLTFGAGSRLTVL.

This chain uses TRBV7-9 with TRBJ2-7; tentative D call: TRBD2 (5 bases). CDR3 length equals 14 residues. Germline CDR1 reads SEHNR; CDR2 reads FQNEAQ (reference sequence). V lost 3 bases to trimming and J lost 3 bases, with 12 bases between them. The CDR3 sequence: CASSFSANFYEQYF. The CDR3 DNA is TGTGCCAGCAGCTTTAGCGCGAACTTCTACGAGCAGTACTTC. Variable domain in full (rest from reference TRBV7-9 and TRBJ2-7): DTGVSQNPRHKITKRGQNVTFRCDPISEHNRLYWYRQTLGQGPEFLTYFQNEAQLEKSRLLSDRFSAERPKGSFSTLEIQRTEQGDSAMYLCASSFSANFYEQYFGPGTRLTVT.